This TCR beta chain originates from a study of shared clonotypes between healthy human individuals. Whole-study results and caveats: A handful of donors shared approximately 5% of their naive CD4 clonotypes.

Only in-frame clones appear in the TCRdb table, and some are missing; sequencing was by immunoSEQ multiplex PCR. This sample carries some 2.1 million clones, roughly 95% of them seen once, and the ten largest clones take about 1.1%. V gave up 3 bases and J gave up 2 bases, with 10 bases separating them. Germline V lookup: CDR1 MDHEN, CDR2 SYDVKM. This CDR3 region has 14 residues. Naive CD8 populations comprised CD45RO-negative cells positively selected for CCR7, excluding terminally differentiated effector memory CD45RA+ cells. A note on this clone: Its cognate antigen is unknown.

The receptor was isolated from a man aged 18 to 35 in good health. Sequencing was done on a sample of naive CD8+ T cells sorted from blood. J is TRBJ1-1 and V is TRBV28; D remains unclear. The CDR3 here is CASSFQMPNTEAFF. In DNA, the CDR3 is TGTGCCAGCAGTTTTCAGATGCCTAACACTGAAGCTTTCTTT.